Listed below are T cell receptor beta chains from one sample, sequenced in a study of technical replicates of blood from several donors. Method: immunoSEQ multiplex PCR; TCRdb's copy keeps in-frame clones and lacks some. The sample has tens of thousands of clones; roughly 98% are singletons. Sequencing was performed on T cells isolated from PBMCs. These receptors were taken from a human donor in good health. The CDR3 runs from the conserved cysteine through the conserved F or W. The D gene is left open where the match is weak. Part of the rows lack a size; the others show once, few, many or a class for expanded clones.

d_call: .; j_call: TRBJ2-7; clone_size: .; v_call: TRBV7-2; cdr3_aa: CASSAPNNYEQYF; cdr3_nt: TGTGCCAGCAGCGCCCCTAATAACTACGAGCAGTACTTC
d_call: .; j_call: TRBJ1-5; clone_size: .; v_call: TRBV30; cdr3_aa: CAWSPAGGPHQPQHF; cdr3_nt: TGTGCCTGGAGTCCCGCGGGGGGACCGCATCAGCCCCAGCATTTT
d_call: TRBD1; j_call: TRBJ2-1; clone_size: .; v_call: TRBV11-3; cdr3_aa: CASSPRDRDYNEQFF; cdr3_nt: TGTGCCAGCAGCCCGAGGGACAGGGACTACAATGAGCAGTTCTTC
d_call: .; j_call: TRBJ2-1; clone_size: .; v_call: TRBV28; cdr3_aa: CASMVASSYNEQFF; cdr3_nt: TGTGCCAGCATGGTAGCGAGCTCCTACAATGAGCAGTTCTTC
d_call: .; j_call: TRBJ2-1; clone_size: .; v_call: TRBV29-1; cdr3_aa: CSVEGSSYNEQFF; cdr3_nt: TGCAGCGTTGAAGGGAGTTCCTACAATGAGCAGTTCTTC
d_call: TRBD2; j_call: TRBJ2-7; clone_size: .; v_call: TRBV28; cdr3_aa: CATFSGRGDYEQYF; cdr3_nt: TGTGCCACCTTCAGCGGGAGGGGGGACTACGAGCAGTACTTC
d_call: .; j_call: TRBJ2-3; clone_size: .; v_call: TRBV10-1; cdr3_aa: CASSVSQAQPPDTQYF; cdr3_nt: TGCGCCAGCAGTGTATCGCAGGCGCAACCCCCCGATACGCAGTATTTT
d_call: .; j_call: TRBJ1-2; clone_size: .; v_call: TRBV2; cdr3_aa: CASSLEAQGYTF; cdr3_nt: TGTGCCAGCAGCCTAGAGGCGCAAGGCTACACCTTC
d_call: .; j_call: TRBJ2-7; clone_size: .; v_call: TRBV10-1; cdr3_aa: CARDRRYEQYF; cdr3_nt: TGCGCCAGGGACAGACGGTACGAGCAGTACTTC
d_call: .; j_call: TRBJ1-5; clone_size: .; v_call: TRBV4-1; cdr3_aa: CASSQDGGKHSNQPQHF; cdr3_nt: TGCGCCAGCAGCCAAGATGGAGGCAAACATAGCAATCAGCCCCAGCATTTT
d_call: .; j_call: TRBJ2-1; clone_size: .; v_call: TRBV5-1; cdr3_aa: CASSETTSQYNEQFF; cdr3_nt: TGCGCCAGCAGCGAAACAACATCCCAGTACAATGAGCAGTTCTTC
d_call: .; j_call: TRBJ1-5; clone_size: .; v_call: TRBV11-2; cdr3_aa: CASSLVRGQYSNQPQHF; cdr3_nt: TGTGCCAGCAGCTTAGTAAGGGGCCAATATAGCAATCAGCCCCAGCATTTT
d_call: TRBD2; j_call: TRBJ2-3; clone_size: .; v_call: TRBV13; cdr3_aa: CASSSGLAGRNTQYF; cdr3_nt: TGTGCCAGCAGCTCCGGACTAGCGGGACGGAATACGCAGTATTTT
d_call: TRBD2; j_call: TRBJ2-7; clone_size: .; v_call: TRBV13; cdr3_aa: CASSLRAGSSYEQYF; cdr3_nt: TGTGCCAGCAGCTTAAGAGCGGGGAGCTCCTACGAGCAGTACTTC
d_call: .; j_call: TRBJ1-5; clone_size: .; v_call: TRBV5-1; cdr3_aa: CASSLDSSNQPQHF; cdr3_nt: TGCGCCAGCAGCTTGGACAGTTCAAATCAGCCCCAGCATTTT
d_call: TRBD1; j_call: TRBJ1-5; clone_size: once; v_call: TRBV6-1; cdr3_aa: CASREGALRNQPQHF; cdr3_nt: TGTGCCAGCAGAGAGGGGGCATTACGCAATCAGCCCCAGCATTTT
d_call: TRBD1; j_call: TRBJ1-2; clone_size: .; v_call: TRBV5-1; cdr3_aa: CASSPPDRGYGYTF; cdr3_nt: TGCGCCAGCAGCCCTCCAGACAGGGGCTATGGCTACACCTTC
d_call: .; j_call: TRBJ1-5; clone_size: .; v_call: TRBV4-2; cdr3_aa: CASSQDGLSLDQPQHF; cdr3_nt: TGTGCCAGCAGCCAAGATGGCCTTAGCCTGGATCAGCCCCAGCATTTT
d_call: TRBD2; j_call: TRBJ2-5; clone_size: .; v_call: TRBV28; cdr3_aa: CASSSIPGLEETQYF; cdr3_nt: TGTGCCAGCAGTAGCATACCGGGACTAGAAGAGACCCAGTACTTC
d_call: .; j_call: TRBJ2-2; clone_size: .; v_call: TRBV10-1; cdr3_aa: CASSRDTANTGELFF; cdr3_nt: TGCGCCAGCAGCCGGGACACCGCGAACACCGGGGAGCTGTTTTTT
d_call: .; j_call: TRBJ1-2; clone_size: .; v_call: TRBV18; cdr3_aa: CASSPPVQGPSDYGYTF; cdr3_nt: TGTGCCAGCTCACCACCTGTCCAGGGCCCTTCGGACTATGGCTACACCTTC
d_call: .; j_call: TRBJ1-5; clone_size: .; v_call: TRBV28; cdr3_aa: CASSFSESLQVVGFSNQPQHF; cdr3_nt: TGTGCCAGCAGTTTCTCGGAGAGCCTACAGGTGGTTGGCTTTAGCAATCAGCCCCAGCATTTT
d_call: TRBD2; j_call: TRBJ2-3; clone_size: .; v_call: TRBV30; cdr3_aa: CAWDTSGGPTDTQYF; cdr3_nt: TGTGCCTGGGATACTAGCGGGGGCCCCACAGATACGCAGTATTTT
d_call: .; j_call: TRBJ1-2; clone_size: .; v_call: TRBV28; cdr3_aa: CASSLGHGYHGYTF; cdr3_nt: TGTGCCAGCAGTTTAGGGCACGGATACCATGGCTACACCTTC
d_call: TRBD2; j_call: TRBJ2-7; clone_size: few; v_call: TRBV7-6; cdr3_aa: CASSSHSGLGYEQYF; cdr3_nt: TGTGCCAGCAGCTCACATTCGGGACTAGGCTACGAGCAGTACTTC
d_call: .; j_call: TRBJ1-1; clone_size: .; v_call: TRBV28; cdr3_aa: CASSPEGLNTEAFF; cdr3_nt: TGTGCCAGCAGTCCCGAGGGCTTGAACACTGAAGCTTTCTTT
d_call: .; j_call: TRBJ2-5; clone_size: once; v_call: TRBV28; cdr3_aa: CASSLKRAERETQYF; cdr3_nt: TGTGCCAGCAGTTTAAAGCGGGCTGAGAGAGAGACCCAGTACTTC
d_call: TRBD1; j_call: TRBJ2-7; clone_size: .; v_call: TRBV5-4; cdr3_aa: CASSQGAAGKSAYEQYF; cdr3_nt: TGTGCCAGCAGCCAGGGGGCTGCTGGGAAGTCCGCCTACGAGCAGTACTTC
d_call: .; j_call: TRBJ2-5; clone_size: .; v_call: TRBV5-1; cdr3_aa: CASSPVRSGETQYF; cdr3_nt: TGCGCCAGCAGCCCGGTTCGGAGTGGGGAGACCCAGTACTTC
d_call: TRBD1; j_call: TRBJ1-1; clone_size: .; v_call: TRBV28; cdr3_aa: CASNRQGRNAFF; cdr3_nt: TGTGCCAGCAACCGACAGGGGCGGAATGCTTTCTTT
d_call: TRBD1; j_call: TRBJ2-3; clone_size: once; v_call: TRBV15; cdr3_aa: CATQTGPGTDTQYF; cdr3_nt: TGTGCCACCCAGACAGGGCCGGGTACAGATACGCAGTATTTT
d_call: .; j_call: TRBJ1-1; clone_size: .; v_call: TRBV28; cdr3_aa: CASSLIENTEAFF; cdr3_nt: TGTGCCAGCAGTTTGATAGAGAACACTGAAGCTTTCTTT
d_call: .; j_call: TRBJ1-2; clone_size: .; v_call: TRBV10-3; cdr3_aa: CAISDPLGAAGYTF; cdr3_nt: TGTGCCATCAGTGATCCCCTGGGGGCAGCTGGCTACACCTTC
d_call: .; j_call: TRBJ1-2; clone_size: .; v_call: TRBV20-1; cdr3_aa: CSASPGGPHF; cdr3_nt: TGCAGTGCTAGCCCGGGGGGTCCCCACTTC
d_call: TRBD1; j_call: TRBJ2-7; clone_size: .; v_call: TRBV5-1; cdr3_aa: CASSWAGQGLDEQYF; cdr3_nt: TGCGCCAGCAGCTGGGCGGGACAGGGGCTCGACGAGCAGTACTTC
d_call: TRBD1; j_call: TRBJ1-1; clone_size: .; v_call: TRBV6-1; cdr3_aa: CASSEADRGEAFF; cdr3_nt: TGTGCCAGCAGTGAAGCAGACAGGGGGGAAGCTTTCTTT
d_call: .; j_call: TRBJ1-3; clone_size: .; v_call: TRBV7-9; cdr3_aa: CASSPGSHTIYF; cdr3_nt: TGTGCCAGCAGCCCAGGGTCGCACACCATATATTTT
d_call: TRBD2; j_call: TRBJ2-1; clone_size: once; v_call: TRBV5-1; cdr3_aa: CASSSGTSGDNEQFF; cdr3_nt: TGCGCCAGCAGCTCCGGGACTAGCGGGGACAATGAGCAGTTCTTC
d_call: TRBD2; j_call: TRBJ2-2; clone_size: .; v_call: TRBV14; cdr3_aa: CASRSLAAGELFF; cdr3_nt: TGTGCCAGCAGAAGCCTAGCGGCCGGGGAGCTGTTTTTT
d_call: TRBD2; j_call: TRBJ2-1; clone_size: .; v_call: TRBV19; cdr3_aa: CASSIGGREVNEQFF; cdr3_nt: TGTGCCAGTAGTATAGGCGGGAGGGAGGTAAATGAGCAGTTCTTC
d_call: .; j_call: TRBJ1-1; clone_size: .; v_call: TRBV11-3; cdr3_aa: CASSFSGSGTEAFF; cdr3_nt: TGTGCCAGCAGCTTCTCAGGGTCGGGGACAGAAGCTTTCTTT
d_call: .; j_call: TRBJ1-2; clone_size: .; v_call: TRBV10-1; cdr3_aa: CASSESSVTAAGGGYTF; cdr3_nt: TGCGCCAGCAGTGAGTCAAGCGTGACGGCTGCGGGGGGGGGCTACACCTTC
d_call: .; j_call: TRBJ1-2; clone_size: .; v_call: TRBV7-9; cdr3_aa: CASSLAGTGGLPNYGYTF; cdr3_nt: TGTGCCAGCAGCTTAGCAGGCACAGGCGGACTACCTAACTATGGCTACACCTTC
d_call: TRBD1; j_call: TRBJ1-1; clone_size: .; v_call: TRBV27; cdr3_aa: CASSYTPGQGYTEAFF; cdr3_nt: TGTGCCAGCAGCTACACCCCGGGACAGGGGTACACTGAAGCTTTCTTT
d_call: .; j_call: TRBJ1-1; clone_size: .; v_call: TRBV4-1; cdr3_aa: CASSQLQTMNTEAFF; cdr3_nt: TGCGCCAGCAGCCAGCTACAGACTATGAACACTGAAGCTTTCTTT
d_call: .; j_call: TRBJ2-3; clone_size: .; v_call: TRBV7-9; cdr3_aa: CASSAGQKITDTQYF; cdr3_nt: TGTGCCAGCAGCGCCGGACAGAAGATCACAGATACGCAGTATTTT
d_call: TRBD1; j_call: TRBJ2-1; clone_size: .; v_call: TRBV11-1; cdr3_aa: CASRVQGTDNEQFF; cdr3_nt: TGTGCCAGCAGGGTACAGGGGACGGACAATGAGCAGTTCTTC
d_call: TRBD1; j_call: TRBJ1-2; clone_size: .; v_call: TRBV4-1; cdr3_aa: CASSQGQGGNYGYTF; cdr3_nt: TGCGCCAGCAGCCAGGGACAGGGAGGGAATTATGGCTACACCTTC
d_call: TRBD1; j_call: TRBJ2-3; clone_size: .; v_call: TRBV25-1; cdr3_aa: CASSEIGQGSDTQYF; cdr3_nt: TGTGCCAGCAGTGAAATAGGACAGGGGTCAGATACGCAGTATTTT
d_call: .; j_call: TRBJ2-5; clone_size: .; v_call: TRBV6-1; cdr3_aa: CASSVLSGIQETQYF; cdr3_nt: TGTGCCAGCAGTGTACTCAGCGGAATCCAAGAGACCCAGTACTTC
d_call: TRBD1; j_call: TRBJ2-4; clone_size: .; v_call: TRBV5-1; cdr3_aa: CASSLGTGGSGNIQYF; cdr3_nt: TGCGCCAGCAGCTTGGGGACAGGGGGCTCGGGAAACATTCAGTACTTC
d_call: .; j_call: TRBJ1-1; clone_size: .; v_call: TRBV6-1; cdr3_aa: CASSALHPGGNTEAFF; cdr3_nt: TGTGCCAGCAGTGCCCTACATCCTGGAGGGAACACTGAAGCTTTCTTT
d_call: TRBD2; j_call: TRBJ2-3; clone_size: .; v_call: TRBV4-1; cdr3_aa: CASRLAGGPGTDTQYF; cdr3_nt: TGCGCCAGCAGACTAGCGGGAGGGCCAGGCACAGATACGCAGTATTTT